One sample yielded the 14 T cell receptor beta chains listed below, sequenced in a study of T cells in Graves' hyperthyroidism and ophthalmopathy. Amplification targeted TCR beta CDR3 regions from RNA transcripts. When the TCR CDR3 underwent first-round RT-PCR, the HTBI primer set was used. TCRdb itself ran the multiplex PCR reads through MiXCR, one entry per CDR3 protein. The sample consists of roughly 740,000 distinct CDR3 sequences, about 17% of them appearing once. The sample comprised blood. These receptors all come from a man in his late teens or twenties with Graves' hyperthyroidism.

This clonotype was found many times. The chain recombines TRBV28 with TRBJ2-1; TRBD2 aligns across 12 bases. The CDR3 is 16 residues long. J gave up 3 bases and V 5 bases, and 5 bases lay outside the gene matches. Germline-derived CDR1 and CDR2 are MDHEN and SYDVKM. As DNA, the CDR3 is TGTGCCAGCAGTCCGTTGACTAGCGGGAGCTACAATGAGCAGTTCTTC. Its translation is CASSPLTSGSYNEQFF.

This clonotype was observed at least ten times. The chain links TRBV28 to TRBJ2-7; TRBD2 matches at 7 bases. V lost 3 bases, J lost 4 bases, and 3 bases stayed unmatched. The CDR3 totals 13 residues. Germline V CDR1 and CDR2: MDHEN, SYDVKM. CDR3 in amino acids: CASSLASGYEQYF. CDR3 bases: TGTGCCAGCAGTTTGGCTAGCGGTTACGAGCAGTACTTC.

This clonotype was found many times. DNA of the CDR3: TGTGCCAGCAGCTTCTGGGAAAATTGGGGAGAGACCCAGTACTTC. Protein sequence: CASSFWENWGETQYF. This chain connects TRBV5-5 to TRBJ2-5; D ambiguous. Germline CDR1 and CDR2: SGHKS and YYEKEE (reference sequence). V shed 2 bases and J shed 4 bases, with 15 bases lying between them. CDR3 length equals 15 residues.

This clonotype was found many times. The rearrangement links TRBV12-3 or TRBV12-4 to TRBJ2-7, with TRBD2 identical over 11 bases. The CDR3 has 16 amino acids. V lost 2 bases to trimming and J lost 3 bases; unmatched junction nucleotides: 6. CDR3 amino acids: CASSLPFGTSGYEQYF. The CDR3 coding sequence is TGTGCCAGCAGTTTACCCTTTGGGACTAGCGGCTACGAGCAGTACTTC.

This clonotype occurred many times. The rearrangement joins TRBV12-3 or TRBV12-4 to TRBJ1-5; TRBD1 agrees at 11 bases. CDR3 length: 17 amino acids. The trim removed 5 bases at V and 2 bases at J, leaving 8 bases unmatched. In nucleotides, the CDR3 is TGTGCCAGCAGTGGCCGGGACAGGGGGTTGGGCAATCAGCCCCAGCATTTT. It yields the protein CASSGRDRGLGNQPQHF.

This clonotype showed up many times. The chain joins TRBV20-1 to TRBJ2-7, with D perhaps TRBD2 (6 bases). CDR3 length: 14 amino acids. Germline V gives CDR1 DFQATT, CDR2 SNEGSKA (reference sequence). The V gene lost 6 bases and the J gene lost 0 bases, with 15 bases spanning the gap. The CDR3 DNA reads TGCAGTGCAAGTAGCGGCTCAAGCTCCTACGAGCAGTACTTC. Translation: CSASSGSSSYEQYF.

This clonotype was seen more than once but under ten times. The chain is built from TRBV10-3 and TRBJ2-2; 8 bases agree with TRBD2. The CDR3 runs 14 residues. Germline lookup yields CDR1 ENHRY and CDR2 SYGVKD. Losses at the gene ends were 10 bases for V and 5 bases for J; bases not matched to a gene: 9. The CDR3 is CATRRAGETGELFF. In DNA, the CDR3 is TGTGCCACCCGACGAGCGGGAGAAACCGGGGAGCTGTTTTTT.

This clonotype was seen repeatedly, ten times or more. CDR3: CSAPPSDRYEQYF. The CDR3 bases are TGCAGTGCTCCCCCTTCTGACAGATACGAGCAGTACTTC. J is TRBJ2-7 and V is TRBV20-1; D is possibly TRBD1 (5 bases). The CDR3 loop spans 13 amino acids. The ends were cut back, 5 bases at V and 4 bases at J, with 15 bases in the middle. The germline V gene has CDR1 DFQATT and CDR2 SNEGSKA (reference sequence).

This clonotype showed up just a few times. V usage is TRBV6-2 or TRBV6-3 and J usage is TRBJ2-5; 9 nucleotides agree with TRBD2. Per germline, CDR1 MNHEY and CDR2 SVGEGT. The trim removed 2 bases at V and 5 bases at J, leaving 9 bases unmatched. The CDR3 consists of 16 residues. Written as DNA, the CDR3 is TGTGCCAGCAGTTACGCAGTAGCGGGAGCACGGGAGACCCAGTACTTC. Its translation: CASSYAVAGARETQYF.

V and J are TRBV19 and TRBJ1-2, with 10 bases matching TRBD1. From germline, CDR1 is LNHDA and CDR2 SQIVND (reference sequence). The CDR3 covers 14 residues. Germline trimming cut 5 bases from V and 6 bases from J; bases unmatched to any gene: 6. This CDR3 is CASSPQDRGDGYTF. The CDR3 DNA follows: TGTGCCAGTAGTCCCCAGGACAGGGGGGATGGCTACACCTTC.

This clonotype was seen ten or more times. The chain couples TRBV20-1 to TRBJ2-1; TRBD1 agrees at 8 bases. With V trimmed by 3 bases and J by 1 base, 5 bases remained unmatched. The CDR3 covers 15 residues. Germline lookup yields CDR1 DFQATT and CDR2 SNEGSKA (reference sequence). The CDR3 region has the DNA TGCAGTGCTAGCCGTGACAGGGGATCCTACAATGAGCAGTTCTTC. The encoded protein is CSASRDRGSYNEQFF.

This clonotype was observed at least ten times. CDR3 residues: CASGSWGQDTGELFF. In DNA form, the CDR3 reads TGTGCCAGCGGGTCGTGGGGTCAGGACACCGGGGAGCTGTTTTTT. J is TRBJ2-2 and V is TRBV11-1; D is ambiguous. V was clipped by 8 bases and J by 3 bases, with 16 bases between them. Per the germline V gene, CDR1 is SGHAT and CDR2 is FQDESV (reference sequence). The CDR3 spans 15 residues. Complete variable domain (other parts from reference TRBV11-1 and TRBJ2-2): EAEVAQSPRYKITEKSQAVAFWCDPISGHATLYWYRQILGQGPELLVQFQDESVVDDSQLPKDRFSAERLKGVDSTLKIQPAELGDSAMYLCASGSWGQDTGELFFGEGSRLTVL.

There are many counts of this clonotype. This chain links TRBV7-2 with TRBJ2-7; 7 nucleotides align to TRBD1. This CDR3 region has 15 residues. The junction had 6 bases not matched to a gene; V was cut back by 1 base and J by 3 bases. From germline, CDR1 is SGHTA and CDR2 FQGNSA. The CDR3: CASSLVGQPFYEQYF. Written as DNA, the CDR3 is TGTGCCAGCAGCTTAGTGGGACAGCCCTTCTACGAGCAGTACTTC. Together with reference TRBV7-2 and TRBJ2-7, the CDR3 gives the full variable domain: GAGVSQSPSNKVTEKGKDVELRCDPISGHTALYWYRQSLGQGLEFLIYFQGNSAPDKSGLPSDRFSAERTGGSVSTLTIQRTQQEDSAVYLCASSLVGQPFYEQYFGPGTRLTVT.

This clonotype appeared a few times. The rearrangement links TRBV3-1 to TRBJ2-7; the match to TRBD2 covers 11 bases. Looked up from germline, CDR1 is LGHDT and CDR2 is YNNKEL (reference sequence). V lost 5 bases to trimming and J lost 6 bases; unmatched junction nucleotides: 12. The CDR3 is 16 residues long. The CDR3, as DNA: TGTGCCAGCAGCTCGTCTACTAGCGGGGGCGGGGCCGAGCAGTACTTC. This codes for CASSSSTSGGGAEQYF.